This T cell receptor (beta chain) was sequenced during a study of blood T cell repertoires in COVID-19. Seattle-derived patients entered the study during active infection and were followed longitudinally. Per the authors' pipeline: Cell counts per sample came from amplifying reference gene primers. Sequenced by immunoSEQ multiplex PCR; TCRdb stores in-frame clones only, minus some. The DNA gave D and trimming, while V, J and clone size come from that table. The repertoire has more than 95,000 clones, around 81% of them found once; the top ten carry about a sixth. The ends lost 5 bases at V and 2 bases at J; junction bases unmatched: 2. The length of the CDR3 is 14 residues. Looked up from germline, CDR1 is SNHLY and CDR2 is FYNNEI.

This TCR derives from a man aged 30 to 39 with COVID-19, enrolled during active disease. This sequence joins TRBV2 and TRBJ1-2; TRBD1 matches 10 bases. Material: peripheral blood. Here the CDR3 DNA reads TGTGCCAGCAGTCCGGGACAGGGGAACTATGGCTACACCTTC. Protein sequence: CASSPGQGNYGYTF.